The 19 T cell receptor beta chains below were found in one sample sequenced in a study of cytomegalovirus exposure and HLA in healthy donors (dated by TCRdb to 2017 to 2019). The receptor library was made with the immunoSEQ multiplex PCR assay. For the multiplex PCR, a mixture combining 60 forward primers for TCR Vbeta segments and 13 reverse primers for TCR Jbeta segments was used. This immuneACCESS table, as held by TCRdb, lists in-frame sequences with V and J called but not all clones. Of the missing ones, under half trace to an unresolved V gene in checked studies; the others have no known cause. This sample has some 70,000 clones in its table, and roughly 86% of those were observed once. The ten largest clones represent 1.9% of the sample. Source material: PBMCs. These receptor sequences come from a man between 18 and 35 years old in good health and CMV-seronegative.

The chain joins TRBV10-3 to TRBJ2-3, with a weak D call TRBD2 (7 bases). From germline, CDR1 is ENHRY and CDR2 SYGVKD. The V end was cut by 2 bases, the J end by 3 bases, with 12 bases between. CDR3 size: 15 residues. CDR3 protein: CAISEGGGRTDTQYF. Written as DNA, the CDR3 is TGTGCCATCAGTGAGGGGGGGGGCAGGACAGATACGCAGTATTTT.

The J gene is TRBJ2-5, the V gene TRBV28; possible D gene TRBD1, 6 bases. V was pared by 1 base and J by 4 bases, with 13 bases between. The CDR3 spans 15 residues. CDR1 is MDHEN, CDR2 SYDVKM, per germline. This CDR3 reads CASSLSQGRRETQYF. The CDR3 DNA is TGTGCCAGCAGTTTATCCCAGGGGCGAAGAGAGACCCAGTACTTC.

V is TRBV9 and J is TRBJ2-1; possibly TRBD1 for D (6 bases). Germline-derived CDR1 and CDR2 are SGDLS and YYNGEE. The CDR3 extends over 15 amino acids. V was trimmed by 7 bases and J by 9 bases, leaving 23 bases between them. CDR3 nucleotides: TGTGCCAGCGGGGGCTTCGGGCTCCGGTGGGGTGAGCAGTTCTTC. This codes for CASGGFGLRWGEQFF.

V usage is TRBV7-9 and J usage is TRBJ1-1; TRBD1 agrees at 8 bases. The ends lost 8 bases at V and 5 bases at J; junction bases unmatched: 10. This CDR3 spans 14 amino acids. Germline V gives CDR1 SEHNR, CDR2 FQNEAQ (reference sequence). The CDR3 DNA reads as TGTGCCAGCGACATACAGGGGGGTTCGACTGAAGCTTTCTTT. Translation gives CASDIQGGSTEAFF. The complete variable domain, with remaining parts taken from reference TRBV7-9 and TRBJ1-1, reads DTGVSQNPRHKITKRGQNVTFRCDPISEHNRLYWYRQTLGQGPEFLTYFQNEAQLEKSRLLSDRFSAERPKGSFSTLEIQRTEQGDSAMYLCASDIQGGSTEAFFGQGTRLTVV.

The V and J genes are TRBV10-3 and TRBJ2-7; weak D call: TRBD2 (5 bases). V was clipped by 3 bases and J by 2 bases, with 11 bases between them. This CDR3 region has 14 residues. Germline CDR1 reads ENHRY; CDR2 reads SYGVKD. This chain's CDR3 is CAISERNGAYEQYF. The CDR3 nucleotides are TGTGCCATCAGTGAACGTAACGGGGCCTACGAGCAGTACTTC.

This clone was counted once. J is TRBJ1-5 and V is TRBV5-6, with 7 bases lining up with TRBD1. CDR1 and CDR2 from the germline V gene are SGHDT and YYEEEE. V lost 1 base and J lost 5; bases outside the gene matches: 3. This CDR3 region has 14 residues. DNA of the CDR3: TGTGCCAGCAGCTTGAACAGGGGTCATCAGCCCCAGCATTTT. This codes for CASSLNRGHQPQHF.

The gene calls are TRBV7-2 and TRBJ2-5; D may be TRBD1 (6 bases). Germline V gene data show CDR1 as SGHTA and CDR2 as FQGNSA. This CDR3 has 15 amino acids. The ends were cut back, 8 bases at V and 5 bases at J, with 21 bases in the middle. The CDR3 reads CASGPQGSVRETQYF. Here the CDR3 DNA reads TGTGCCAGCGGCCCCCAGGGGAGTGTTCGGGAGACCCAGTACTTC.

The chain carries TRBV27 and TRBJ2-7; 11 positions agree with TRBD2. After removal of 8 bases from V and 3 bases from J, the junction contained 12 bases not matched to a gene. There are 16 residues in the CDR3. CDR1 is MNHEY, CDR2 SMNVEV, per germline (reference sequence). The CDR3 coding sequence is TGTGCCAGCGGGGAAAGGTTAGCGGGGGGGCTCTACGAGCAGTACTTC. Amino acid sequence: CASGERLAGGLYEQYF.

The rearrangement links TRBV11-1 to TRBJ2-7; no clear D. The germline V gene encodes CDR1 SGHAT and CDR2 FQDESV (reference sequence). This CDR3 contains 12 residues. V lost 0 bases and J 5 bases, leaving 5 bases between the germline ends. The CDR3: CASSLAAHEQYF. CDR3 sequence (DNA): TGTGCCAGCAGCTTAGCAGCCCACGAGCAGTACTTC. Using reference TRBV11-1 and TRBJ2-7 for the parts outside the CDR3, the full variable domain is EAEVAQSPRYKITEKSQAVAFWCDPISGHATLYWYRQILGQGPELLVQFQDESVVDDSQLPKDRFSAERLKGVDSTLKIQPAELGDSAMYLCASSLAAHEQYFGPGTRLTVT.

V is TRBV6-4 and J is TRBJ2-3, with 7 bases identical to TRBD2. This CDR3 has 15 amino acids. Trimming removed 2 bases from V and 1 base from J; junction bases left unmatched: 3. Germline V CDR1 and CDR2: MRHNA, SNTAGT. The CDR3 loop is CASSDGGSGTDTQYF. DNA of the CDR3: TGTGCCAGCAGTGACGGCGGGAGCGGCACAGATACGCAGTATTTT.

The V gene is TRBV9, the J gene TRBJ2-5, with 8 nucleotides matching TRBD1. CDR3 length: 15 amino acids. The germline V gene encodes CDR1 SGDLS and CDR2 YYNGEE. J was trimmed by 2 bases and V by 0 bases; bases with no gene match: 3. The CDR3 here is CASSVEGTGQETQYF. For the CDR3, the DNA is TGTGCCAGCAGCGTAGAAGGGACAGGTCAAGAGACCCAGTACTTC. The variable domain in full, with the rest retrieved from reference TRBV9 and TRBJ2-5, is DSGVTQTPKHLITATGQRVTLRCSPRSGDLSVYWYQQSLDQGLQFLIQYYNGEERAKGNILERFSAQQFPDLHSELNLSSLELGDSALYFCASSVEGTGQETQYFGPGTRLLVL.

The chain combines TRBV18 with TRBJ2-7; 10 nucleotides match TRBD1. The CDR3 sequence is 16 residues long. Trimming took 2 bases from V and 3 from J; bases not matched to a gene: 7. Looked up from germline, CDR1 is KGHSH and CDR2 is LQKENI. In DNA, the CDR3 is TGTGCCAGCTCACCATTGGGGACAGGGGTTGTCTACGAGCAGTACTTC. It translates to CASSPLGTGVVYEQYF.

The chain joins TRBV7-3 to TRBJ1-2; unclear D gene. V lost 2 bases to trimming and J lost 6 bases, with 16 bases between them. Germline loops: CDR1 SGHTA, CDR2 FQGTGA. This CDR3 has 15 amino acids. CDR3 nucleotides: TGTGCCAGCAGCTTATCGGCAGGCCGAGCTAATGGCTACACCTTC. This gives the protein CASSLSAGRANGYTF.

The table lists this clone with a count of one. The chain carries TRBV5-1 and TRBJ1-3, with 7 bases fitting TRBD1. This CDR3 is 16 amino acids long. The germline CDR1 and CDR2 sequences are SGHRS and YFSETQ. With 0 bases clipped from V and 3 bases from J, the junction kept 6 bases outside the gene matches. Here the CDR3 reads CASSLVGGAYGNTIYF. The CDR3 DNA is TGCGCCAGCAGCTTGGTAGGGGGCGCTTATGGAAACACCATATATTTT. Full variable domain (missing parts from reference TRBV5-1 and TRBJ1-3): KAGVTQTPRYLIKTRGQQVTLSCSPISGHRSVSWYQQTPGQGLQFLFEYFSETQRNKGNFPGRFSGRQFSNSRSEMNVSTLELGDSALYLCASSLVGGAYGNTIYFGEGSWLTVV.

In its sample, this clone was seen once. CDR3 sequence reads: CASSPEGLAGYNEQFF. In DNA form, the CDR3 reads TGTGCCAGCAGCCCAGAGGGGCTAGCGGGTTATAATGAGCAGTTCTTC. The chain recombines TRBV7-2 with TRBJ2-1, with 8 bases lining up with TRBD2. The J segment lost 7 bases and the V segment lost 5 bases, leaving 13 bases of the junction unmatched. This CDR3 comprises 16 residues. The germline V gene has CDR1 SGHTA and CDR2 FQGNSA.

The gene calls are TRBV28 and TRBJ2-7; 7 bases match TRBD2. J lost 2 bases, V lost 4 bases, and 8 bases had no gene match. Germline V lookup: CDR1 MDHEN, CDR2 SYDVKM. The CDR3 has 15 residues. The CDR3 loop is CASSSPGGDPYEQYF. CDR3 sequence (DNA): TGTGCCAGCAGTTCTCCTGGGGGGGACCCCTACGAGCAGTACTTC.

By frequency in the sample, this clone is medium-sized (0.01 to 0.1%). The rearrangement uses TRBV29-1 and TRBJ1-1; D remains ambiguous. This CDR3 contains 14 residues. Trimming pared 7 bases from V and 1 base from J, leaving 16 bases between. Germline CDR1 is SQVTM and CDR2 is ANQGSEA. The CDR3 DNA reads as TGCAGCGCGCCTATGGGCCTTTGGAACACTGAAGCTTTCTTT. This gives the protein CSAPMGLWNTEAFF.

The chain uses TRBV6-1 and TRBJ2-3; maybe TRBD2 (5 bases). The V and J ends lost 11 bases and 5 bases respectively, with 17 bases between them. The CDR3 runs 13 residues. CDR1 and CDR2 from the germline V gene are MNHNS and SASEGT. CDR3: CASADLVLDTQYF. The CDR3 DNA sequence: TGTGCCTCAGCGGACCTCGTCCTAGATACGCAGTATTTT.

The chain is built from TRBV28 and TRBJ2-2; 7 bases are shared with TRBD1. Germline CDR1 is MDHEN and CDR2 is SYDVKM. V shed 6 bases, J shed 3 bases, and the junction held 4 bases outside the gene matches. The CDR3 has 14 amino acids. The CDR3 region is CASRLTGDTGELFF. DNA of the CDR3: TGTGCCAGCAGACTAACAGGGGACACCGGGGAGCTGTTTTTT.